Presented here are 15 T cell receptor beta chains from one specimen sequenced in a study of cytomegalovirus exposure and HLA in healthy donors. The PCR made use of 60 Vbeta and 13 Jbeta primers. Sequencing used immunoSEQ multiplex PCR; TCRdb keeps in-frame clones, though not all of them. The profile shows 140,000 or so clones, over 65% of them singletons. Sequencing was done on a sample of PBMCs. The source is a female donor in good health and CMV-seronegative.

This rearrangement joins TRBV15 to TRBJ2-2; possibly TRBD1 for D (6 bases). The germline CDR1 and CDR2 sequences are LNHNV and YYDKDF (reference sequence). The V end was cut by 0 bases, the J end by 8 bases, with 16 bases between. The CDR3 sequence is 16 residues long. CDR3 in amino acids: CATSRDRGRGRGELFF. CDR3 nucleotide sequence: TGTGCCACCAGCAGAGATCGGGGCAGGGGACGGGGGGAGCTGTTTTTT.

This clone was seen more than once but under ten times. V is TRBV5-1 and J is TRBJ1-1; no clear D gene. The V gene lost 0 bases and the J gene lost 0 bases, with 6 bases spanning the gap. Germline lookup yields CDR1 SGHRS and CDR2 YFSETQ. This CDR3 is built from 14 residues. CDR3 nucleotide sequence: TGCGCCAGCAGCTTGGGACACCTGAACACTGAAGCTTTCTTT. Encoded protein: CASSLGHLNTEAFF.

Points on this clone: Different DNA sequences within this sample yield the same CDR3. The V and J genes are TRBV20-1 and TRBJ2-3; D unclear. Germline V CDR1 and CDR2: DFQATT, SNEGSKA (reference sequence). The germline V and J ends were trimmed by 6 bases and 2 bases, with 6 bases remaining between them. The CDR3 consists of 11 residues. CDR3 amino acids: CSASITDTQYF. The CDR3 region has the DNA TGCAGTGCCAGTATCACAGATACGCAGTATTTT.

This chain connects TRBV5-5 to TRBJ2-7; 7 bases are a match to TRBD2. In germline, CDR1 is SGHKS, CDR2 YYEKEE (reference sequence). CDR3 length equals 14 residues. Trimming cost V 4 bases and J 3 bases; bases outside gene matches: 7. CDR3: CASSRMGGGYEQYF. The CDR3, as DNA: TGTGCCAGCAGCCGTATGGGGGGGGGCTACGAGCAGTACTTC.

This clone has only one observation. The chain has TRBV15 and TRBJ2-5, with 7 bases aligning to TRBD1. The CDR3 is 14 residues long. Trimming at V came to 3 bases and at J to 5 bases, leaving 6 bases not matched to a gene. Germline CDR1 LNHNV, CDR2 YYDKDF (reference sequence). The CDR3 coding sequence is TGTGCCACCAGCAGGACAGGGCTAATGGAGACCCAGTACTTC. Translating it yields CATSRTGLMETQYF.

The V gene is TRBV4-2, the J gene TRBJ1-4, with 10 positions matching TRBD1. The CDR3 loop spans 17 amino acids. After removal of 5 bases from V and 0 bases from J, the junction contained 6 bases not matched to a gene. Germline V lookup: CDR1 LGHNA, CDR2 YNFKEQ. The CDR3 bases are TGTGCCAGCAGCTCCCGGACAGGGGGAGCAACTAATGAAAAACTGTTTTTT. It translates to CASSSRTGGATNEKLFF.

The sample holds one count of this clone. The chain employs TRBV6-4 and TRBJ1-5, with D possibly being TRBD1 (5 bases). The CDR3 consists of 13 residues. V lost 8 bases, J lost 2 bases, and 10 bases lay in between. CDR1 MRHNA and CDR2 SNTAGT come from the germline V gene. The CDR3 DNA reads as TGTGCCAGCGGACCGGGGGGCAATCAGCCCCAGCATTTT. Encoded protein: CASGPGGNQPQHF.

This clone came up once. This chain joins TRBV27 and TRBJ2-7; D is undetermined. This CDR3 has 14 residues. V lost 0 bases, J lost 2 bases, and 8 bases lay in between. The germline V gene has CDR1 MNHEY and CDR2 SMNVEV (reference sequence). CDR3 amino acids: CASSLSPPAYEQYF. CDR3 bases: TGTGCCAGCAGTTTATCGCCCCCAGCCTACGAGCAGTACTTC.

J is TRBJ1-3 and V is TRBV9; perhaps TRBD1 as D (6 bases). Germline V lookup: CDR1 SGDLS, CDR2 YYNGEE. This CDR3 is built from 16 residues. V was cut by 4 bases and J by 6 bases, with 20 bases left in between. This chain's CDR3 is CASSTHRAGGENTIYF. The CDR3 DNA follows: TGTGCCAGCAGCACCCACCGGGCTGGGGGCGAAAACACCATATATTTT.

The chain has TRBV2 and TRBJ1-2; D unresolved. Germline CDR1 reads SNHLY; CDR2 reads FYNNEI. CDR3 length equals 12 residues. Trimming pared 6 bases from V and 4 bases from J, leaving 9 bases between. The CDR3 DNA reads as TGTGCCAGCAGGGGAGAAGTCTATGGCTACACCTTC. Protein: CASRGEVYGYTF.

The rearrangement uses TRBV4-3 and TRBJ2-6, with no clear D. Germline-derived CDR1 and CDR2 are LGHNA and YSLEER. CDR3 length: 17 amino acids. Trimming took 0 bases from V and 1 from J, leaving 10 bases between them. CDR3 sequence (DNA): TGCGCCAGCAGCCAAGAGCTGGTCAGTTCTGGGGCCAACGTCCTGACTTTC. Translating it yields CASSQELVSSGANVLTF.

The V gene is TRBV30, the J gene TRBJ2-7; D may be TRBD1 (6 bases). CDR1 is GTSNPN, CDR2 SVGIG, per germline (reference sequence). The CDR3 extends over 13 amino acids. Trimming left V 2 bases short and J 2 bases short, with 10 bases between. CDR3 in DNA: TGTGCCTGGAGTCCGGGACACACCTACGAGCAGTACTTC. Translating gives CAWSPGHTYEQYF. Together with reference TRBV30 and TRBJ2-7, the CDR3 gives the full variable domain: SQTIHQWPATLVQPVGSPLSLECTVEGTSNPNLYWYRQAAGRGLQLLFYSVGIGQISSEVPQNLSASRPQDRQFILSSKKLLLSDSGFYLCAWSPGHTYEQYFGPGTRLTVT.

V and J are TRBV27 and TRBJ1-1; D not certain. The CDR3 length is 13 residues. Germline CDR1 is MNHEY and CDR2 is SMNVEV (reference sequence). Trimming stripped 3 bases from V and 4 bases from J, with 9 bases between. The CDR3 spells CASSLGSFTEAFF. CDR3 nucleotide sequence: TGTGCCAGCAGTTTGGGCAGCTTCACTGAAGCTTTCTTT.

The rearrangement joins TRBV30 to TRBJ2-2, with TRBD1 as a possible D gene (6 bases). Trimming removed 6 bases at V and 1 base at J, with 12 bases between. The length of the CDR3 is 14 residues. Germline V gene lookup returns CDR1 GTSNPN and CDR2 SVGIG (reference sequence). CDR3 sequence (DNA): TGTGCCTGCAGGGGTCCAAAGAACACCGGGGAGCTGTTTTTT. Its translation is CACRGPKNTGELFF.

The chain recombines TRBV28 with TRBJ1-2, with 7 bases fitting TRBD1. Germline V lookup: CDR1 MDHEN, CDR2 SYDVKM. After removal of 6 bases from V and 0 bases from J, the junction contained 7 bases not matched to a gene. The CDR3 consists of 15 residues. The CDR3 region is CASSTPTGTNYGYTF. The CDR3 DNA sequence: TGTGCCAGCAGCACCCCGACAGGGACTAACTATGGCTACACCTTC.